Below, 10 T cell receptor beta chains from the same sample are listed, as sequenced in a study of T cells in Graves' hyperthyroidism and ophthalmopathy. RNA transcripts yielded amplified TCR beta CDR3 regions. The HTBI primer set was used in a first-round RT-PCR of the TCR CDR3. A single record per CDR3 protein comes from TCRdb applying MiXCR to the multiplex PCR reads. The repertoire includes 490,000 or so distinct CDR3 sequences, approximately 23% of them detected once, and approximately 54% sits in the top ten. The sequenced material came from blood. The receptor set was obtained from a woman in her sixties or seventies with Graves' ophthalmopathy.

V is TRBV4-2 and J is TRBJ1-5; no clear D. Germline V gene data show CDR1 as LGHNA and CDR2 as YNFKEQ. This CDR3 is 15 amino acids long. Trimming cost V 3 bases and J 4 bases, with 13 bases left between them. The CDR3 DNA is TGTGCCAGCAGCCAGGACCCGAGGGCTAATCAGCCCCAGCATTTT. This encodes CASSQDPRANQPQHF.

This chain connects TRBV29-1 to TRBJ2-3, with D perhaps assigned TRBD1 or TRBD2 (5 bases each). V lost 0 bases, J lost 3 bases, and 16 bases lay in between. There are 16 residues in the CDR3. Germline CDR1 and CDR2: SQVTM and ANQGSEA. This CDR3 reads CSVEDRFGGRTDTQYF. The CDR3 nucleotides read TGCAGCGTTGAAGATCGGTTTGGGGGAAGGACAGATACGCAGTATTTT.

J is TRBJ2-5 and V is TRBV5-6; D not certain. From germline, CDR1 is SGHDT and CDR2 YYEEEE. The CDR3 is 14 residues long. V shed 1 base and J shed 1 base, with 8 bases lying between them. For the CDR3, the DNA is TGTGCCAGCAGCTTGAGCATGGCCCAAGAGACCCAGTACTTC. Translation gives CASSLSMAQETQYF.

This chain connects TRBV11-3 to TRBJ2-2; 8 bases fit TRBD2. Germline loops: CDR1 SGHNT, CDR2 YENEEA. The CDR3 consists of 16 residues. After removal of 5 bases from V and 6 bases from J, the junction contained 11 bases not matched to a gene. This CDR3 is CASSLSLAGGAGELFF. The CDR3 DNA follows: TGTGCCAGCAGCCTCAGCCTGGCGGGAGGAGCCGGGGAGCTGTTTTTT.

This clonotype came up a few times. J is TRBJ2-7 and V is TRBV7-9; no reliable D call. CDR1 and CDR2 (germline): SEHNR, FQNEAQ (reference sequence). V was clipped by 4 bases and J by 0 bases, with 7 bases between them. This CDR3 has 13 amino acids. The CDR3 DNA reads as TGTGCCAGCAGCTCCGCCAGCTCCTACGAGCAGTACTTC. Residues: CASSSASSYEQYF. Complete variable domain (other parts from reference TRBV7-9 and TRBJ2-7): DTGVSQNPRHKITKRGQNVTFRCDPISEHNRLYWYRQTLGQGPEFLTYFQNEAQLEKSRLLSDRFSAERPKGSFSTLEIQRTEQGDSAMYLCASSSASSYEQYFGPGTRLTVT.

There are many counts of this clonotype. The rearrangement uses TRBV2 and TRBJ2-7; a possible D gene is TRBD1 (5 bases). The CDR3 is made up of 12 amino acids. CDR1 and CDR2 from the germline V gene are SNHLY and FYNNEI. Trimming left V 7 bases short and J 7 bases short, with 14 bases between. The CDR3 DNA follows: TGTGCCAGCACTCAGGGATTTGGGGAGCAGTACTTC. Translated: CASTQGFGEQYF.

This clonotype was detected only a few times. The chain has TRBV27 and TRBJ2-7, with D perhaps matching TRBD1 (6 bases). Germline values: CDR1 MNHEY, CDR2 SMNVEV (reference sequence). The CDR3 totals 15 residues. Trimming stripped 3 bases from V and 2 bases from J, with 14 bases between. The CDR3: CASSFSWGPTYEQYF. CDR3 sequence (DNA): TGTGCCAGCAGTTTTTCTTGGGGGCCAACCTACGAGCAGTACTTC.

This clonotype was seen at least ten times. This rearrangement joins TRBV7-2 to TRBJ1-5; tentative D call: TRBD1 (5 bases). V lost 6 bases to trimming and J lost 7 bases, with 13 bases between them. The CDR3 is 13 residues long. Looked up from germline, CDR1 is SGHTA and CDR2 is FQGNSA. The CDR3 loop reads CASSPRGGQPQHF. The DNA of the CDR3 is TGTGCCAGCAGTCCGAGGGGCGGCCAGCCCCAGCATTTT.

There are a few counts of this clonotype. The chain combines TRBV12-3 or TRBV12-4 with TRBJ1-6; D not certain. Trimming stripped 10 bases from V and 1 base from J, with 8 bases between. This CDR3 spans 13 amino acids. DNA for the CDR3: TGTGCCACCGGGTTATCCTATAATTCACCCCTCCACTTT. This encodes CATGLSYNSPLHF.

There are many counts of this clonotype. This chain uses TRBV6-1 with TRBJ1-1; 9 positions agree with TRBD1. Germline CDR1 MNHNS, CDR2 SASEGT. CDR3 length: 15 amino acids. The trim removed 5 bases at V and 1 base at J, leaving 5 bases unmatched. The CDR3 loop is CASSPPGQGNTEAFF. For the CDR3, the DNA is TGTGCCAGCAGTCCTCCGGGACAGGGGAACACTGAAGCTTTCTTT.